This record looks at one TCR beta chain sequence and its context. As yet, its antigen is unknown. The table came from immunoSEQ multiplex PCR; TCRdb's copy has only in-frame clones and leaves some out. The data contain around 230,000 clones, about 90% of them seen just once; the ten biggest clones take up around 1.2%. These data belong to a study of cytomegalovirus exposure and HLA in healthy donors. Study observations and caveats: The classifier reportedly diagnosed cytomegalovirus status with high specificity and sensitivity. A few chains tied to CMV proved CMV antigen-specific in vitro.

The sample consisted of PBMCs. This sequence was found in a woman in her 30s in good health and CMV-seropositive.

CDR3 bases: TGTGCCAGCAGCTCCGGGACTAGCGGCCCCGGAGGGGAGACCCAGTACTTC. This sequence encodes CASSSGTSGPGGETQYF. V is TRBV11-2 and J is TRBJ2-5, with TRBD2 identical over 11 bases. The J segment lost 5 bases and the V segment lost 4 bases, leaving 12 bases of the junction unmatched. The CDR3 runs to 17 residues. Germline CDR1 and CDR2: SGHAT and FQNNGV.